The next 7 T cell receptor beta chains were all read from a single sample in a study of tumor and adjacent non-tumor tissue in lung cancer. Three rounds of nested PCR, following a modified ARM-PCR protocol, produced the TCRbeta library. One entry per CDR3 protein results from TCRdb running MiXCR on the multiplex PCR reads. The table has 91,000 or so distinct CDR3 sequences, 67% seen once. This sample's RNA came from whole unsorted tissue. The sequenced sample consisted of lung tumor tissue. Source of these receptors: a man in his sixties with non-small cell lung cancer.

This clonotype showed up just once. An end of the junction does not agree with germline; a read error may underlie this. The gene calls are TRBV5-6 and TRBJ2-6; TRBD1 agrees at 8 bases. Per the germline V gene, CDR1 is SGHDT and CDR2 is YYEEEE. The CDR3 covers 18 residues. The CDR3 DNA follows: TGTGCCAGCAGCATACGACGGGACAGGTGGTCTGGGGTCAACGTCGTGGCTTTC. Translated, it gives CASSIRRDRWSGVNVVAF.

A remark on this clonotype: A clone one base away is much larger, so this may be a read error. CDR3 region: CASSLETRAYTEELFF. CDR3 nucleotide sequence: TGTGCCAGCAGTTTAGAGACTAGAGCGTACACCGAGGAGCTGTTTTTT. The chain recombines TRBV12-3 or TRBV12-4 with TRBJ2-2; possible D gene TRBD2, 6 bases. This CDR3 contains 16 residues.

Concerning this clonotype itself: At one boundary the junction diverges from the germline segment, which might be a read error. The chain recombines TRBV4-1 with TRBJ1-5; D not resolved. Per germline, CDR1 MGHRA and CDR2 YSYEKL. The CDR3 extends over 13 amino acids. In DNA form, the CDR3 reads TGCGCAAGCAGCCAAGATCGGCTTCAGCCCAAGCATTTT. Translated, it gives CASSQDRLQPKHF.

Note on this clonotype: One junction end disagrees with the germline gene, perhaps due to a read error. The V and J genes are TRBV4-1 and TRBJ1-2, with D maybe TRBD1 (5 bases). The CDR3 is 14 residues long. Germline CDR1 reads MGHRA; CDR2 reads YSYEKL. This CDR3 reads CTSSQVNRIYGYTF. The CDR3 bases are TGCACCAGCAGCCAAGTTAACAGGATCTATGGCTACACCTTC.

In regard to this clonotype: This may arise from a read error, as a much more abundant clone is one base away. The chain couples TRBV12-3 or TRBV12-4 to TRBJ2-7; D unresolved. Trimming took 8 bases from V and 4 from J, leaving 15 bases between them. CDR3 length: 13 amino acids. The CDR3 DNA reads as TGTGCCAGCGCGAACGTCAAGGGATACGAGCAGTACTTC. It is translated as CASANVKGYEQYF.

The V call is TRBV28, the J call TRBJ2-2; no definite D call. The CDR3 loop spans 13 amino acids. Looked up from germline, CDR1 is MDHEN and CDR2 is SYDVKM. The CDR3 nucleotides are TGTGCAAGTAGCATACCGGGTTTCAGGGAGCTGTTTTTT. This sequence encodes CASSIPGFRELFF.

With respect to this clonotype: This clone may be a read error of a much larger clone one base away. No conserved phenylalanine or tryptophan ends this CDR3, so it is likely a read error. The chain carries TRBV20-1 and TRBJ2-7; D call uncertain. There are 12 residues in the CDR3. CDR1 DFQATT and CDR2 SNEGSKA come from the germline V gene (reference sequence). Trimming took 6 bases from V and 5 from J, leaving 14 bases between them. CDR3 amino acids: CSALGLLHEQYY. Here the CDR3 DNA reads TGCAGTGCCCTCGGCCTCCTCCACGAGCAGTACTAC.